This T cell receptor (beta chain) was documented in a study of post-analysis software for immune sequencing data. Points from the study as a whole: Included in a set of five TRBV segments more frequent in patients than controls were TRBV5-6, TRBV5-1 and TRBV20-1.

The library was made from cDNA and included unique molecular identifiers. The yield from about 1 to 10 million T cells was roughly 500,000 cDNA molecules in total. TCRdb re-called the PCR reads with MiXCR, one entry per CDR3 protein. Of approximately 690,000 distinct CDR3 sequences in the sample, over 45% were seen once. A note on this clonotype: Its antigen is still unknown.

The CDR3 is 16 residues long. Germline V gene sequence: CDR1 MDHEN, CDR2 SYDVKM. V was pared by 2 bases and J by 4 bases, with 17 bases between. This TCR came from a girl aged 2 to 9 with multiple sclerosis. The sample was blood. V usage is TRBV28 and J usage is TRBJ2-5, with a possible D match to TRBD1 (6 bases). DNA for the CDR3: TGTGCCAGCAGTTTAGGGTTAAGGGAACAGGGAGAGACCCAGTACTTC. Its translation is CASSLGLREQGETQYF.